The present TCR beta chain was sequenced within a study of regulatory T cells in long-lasting Graves disease. Overall study findings and caveats: Among samples with persistent disease, TRBV28, TRBJ1-2 and TRBJ2-5 were favored.

Trimming took 5 bases from V and 3 from J, leaving 13 bases between them. Germline assignment: CDR1 MNHEY and CDR2 SMNVEV (reference sequence). This CDR3 spans 14 amino acids. To make TCR beta libraries, researchers used iRepertoire HTBI primers and Arm-PCR of CDR3 regions. Authors' methods: Identification across samples found approximately 60 TRBV and 11 to 15 TRBJ segments. One entry per CDR3 protein results from TCRdb running MiXCR on the multiplex PCR reads. Here the V and J calls rest on TCRdb's processing, not on the authors' analysis. This table holds some 250,000 distinct CDR3 sequences, 15% to 20% found once. The time point was: newly diagnosed GD, antithyroid drugs for less than 3 months. RNA from PBMCs was the source of the TCR library. Regarding this clonotype: The antigen is not known.

These records were also assigned to another study, of T cells in Graves' hyperthyroidism and ophthalmopathy.

The TCR sequence derives from a woman aged 30 to 39 with Graves disease. The rearrangement joins TRBV27 to TRBJ1-2, with D uncertain. The sample in question was peripheral blood mononuclear cells (PBMCs), obtained at new diagnosis, from a patient treated with antithyroid drugs. The CDR3 region has the DNA TGTGCCAGCAGTCCGGGCCCTGGGTACTATGGCTACACCTTC. Residues: CASSPGPGYYGYTF.